The 24 T cell receptor beta chains given below trace back to one sample, sequenced in a study of T cell repertoires in cytomegalovirus infection. Each CDR3 protein is one row after TCRdb ran MiXCR on the reads. This sample yields roughly 240,000 distinct CDR3 sequences, of which about 5.9% are seen a single time; around 6.5% belongs to the top ten. Sequencing was performed on PBMCs. The receptors were gathered from a human donor in good health (CMV status not recorded). Some clones in this sample may be carry-over from other donors' samples.

At least ten counts were recorded for this clonotype. This chain connects TRBV7-2 to TRBJ1-3; 10 bases are a match to TRBD1. CDR3 size: 16 residues. J lost 3 bases, V lost 3 bases, and 5 bases had no gene match. Germline V gives CDR1 SGHTA, CDR2 FQGNSA. The CDR3 loop is CASSLRQGANGNTIYF. CDR3 coding DNA: TGTGCCAGCAGCTTGAGACAGGGGGCAAATGGAAACACCATATATTTT.

The table lists this clonotype with many counts. V is TRBV6-2 or TRBV6-3 and J is TRBJ2-1, with 7 positions matching TRBD1. The V and J ends lost 6 bases and 7 bases, in that order; junction bases with no gene match: 12. CDR3 size: 15 residues. The germline CDR1 and CDR2 sequences are MNHEY and SVGEGT. The CDR3 bases are TGTGCCAGCAGCATTCTTGACAGGGTTCAGAATGAGCAGTTCTTC. Translation: CASSILDRVQNEQFF.

This clonotype was seen at least ten times. The chain has TRBV7-2 and TRBJ2-2; D remains ambiguous. The ends were cut back, 5 bases at V and 5 bases at J, with 15 bases in the middle. Germline assignment: CDR1 SGHTA and CDR2 FQGNSA. The CDR3 runs to 15 residues. The CDR3 sequence: CASSQNPLVTGELFF. As DNA, the CDR3 is TGTGCCAGCAGCCAAAACCCCCTAGTGACCGGGGAGCTGTTTTTT.

This clonotype has a count of ten or more. The V and J genes are TRBV6-2 or TRBV6-3 and TRBJ2-5; TRBD2 is a possible D gene (6 bases). The ends were cut back, 2 bases at V and 4 bases at J, with 8 bases in the middle. The length of the CDR3 is 13 residues. Germline V gene lookup returns CDR1 MNHEY and CDR2 SVGEGT. CDR3 loop: CASSYVGGETQYF. In DNA, the CDR3 is TGTGCCAGCAGTTACGTGGGGGGAGAGACCCAGTACTTC.

The sample holds many counts of this clonotype. The chain employs TRBV7-2 and TRBJ2-7; a weak D match, TRBD2 (6 bases). In germline, CDR1 is SGHTA, CDR2 FQGNSA. This CDR3 spans 16 amino acids. Between the trimmed V and J ends, which lost 4 bases and 0 bases, there was a span of 16 bases. The CDR3 DNA reads TGTGCCAGCAGCTCCCCTGGCGGGGAGAGCTCCTACGAGCAGTACTTC. Translating it yields CASSSPGGESSYEQYF. Full variable domain (remainder filled in from reference TRBV7-2 and TRBJ2-7): GAGVSQSPSNKVTEKGKDVELRCDPISGHTALYWYRQSLGQGLEFLIYFQGNSAPDKSGLPSDRFSAERTGGSVSTLTIQRTQQEDSAVYLCASSSPGGESSYEQYFGPGTRLTVT.

This clonotype was counted many times. The J gene is TRBJ2-6, the V gene TRBV28; 7 bases fit TRBD1. The germline V gene encodes CDR1 MDHEN and CDR2 SYDVKM. The length of the CDR3 is 18 residues. V lost 2 bases, J lost 1 base, and 8 bases stayed unmatched. As DNA, the CDR3 is TGTGCCAGCAGTTTAAGGGGGCAGGGAAGGTCTGGGGCCAACGTCCTGACTTTC. Its translation: CASSLRGQGRSGANVLTF. The complete variable domain, with remaining parts taken from reference TRBV28 and TRBJ2-6, reads DVKVTQSSRYLVKRTGEKVFLECVQDMDHENMFWYRQDPGLGLRLIYFSYDVKMKEKGDIPEGYSVSREKKERFSLILESASTNQTSMYLCASSLRGQGRSGANVLTFGAGSRLTVL.

A few counts support this clonotype. This chain connects TRBV30 to TRBJ2-7; tentative D call: TRBD1 (5 bases). This CDR3 contains 14 residues. The V and J ends lost 1 base and 0 bases respectively, with 10 bases between them. Per germline, CDR1 GTSNPN and CDR2 SVGIG (reference sequence). CDR3 coding DNA: TGTGCCTGGAGTGCGTATCAGGGCTCCTACGAGCAGTACTTC. Translated: CAWSAYQGSYEQYF.

This clonotype occurred many times. This rearrangement joins TRBV7-2 to TRBJ2-7; TRBD2 agrees at 11 bases. The CDR3 has 14 amino acids. The V segment lost 5 bases and the J segment 9 bases; nucleotides outside the gene matches: 9. The V gene's germline CDR1 is SGHTA and CDR2 FQGNSA. The CDR3 sequence is CASSPTGLAVGQYF. The CDR3 DNA reads as TGTGCCAGCAGCCCAACGGGACTAGCGGTCGGGCAGTACTTC.

This clonotype has ten or more counts. The genes are TRBV7-2 and TRBJ1-2; no firm D call. V was shortened by 6 bases and J by 2 bases, with 25 bases between the two germline ends. This CDR3 region has 18 residues. CDR1 SGHTA and CDR2 FQGNSA come from the germline V gene. The CDR3 loop is CASRIRVALRDNNYGYTF. In nucleotides, the CDR3 is TGTGCCAGCAGAATAAGGGTTGCCCTCCGAGACAACAACTATGGCTACACCTTC.

This clonotype was recorded at least ten times. V gene TRBV7-2 combines with J gene TRBJ2-4, with D maybe TRBD1 (8 bases). The CDR3 is made up of 16 amino acids. CDR1 is SGHTA, CDR2 FQGNSA, per germline. Deletions cut 5 bases from V and 6 bases from J, with 20 bases between. Here the CDR3 reads CASSRSTGGGGNIQYF. For the CDR3, the DNA is TGTGCCAGCAGCCGGTCCACAGGGGGAGGGGGAAACATTCAGTACTTC.

At least ten counts were recorded for this clonotype. The J gene is TRBJ1-1, the V gene TRBV28; tentative D call: TRBD1 (5 bases). In germline, CDR1 is MDHEN, CDR2 SYDVKM. The CDR3 runs to 14 residues. Trimming took 8 bases from V and 1 from J, leaving 14 bases between them. The DNA of the CDR3 is TGTGCCAGCCGTCCCGGGACGGAGAACACTGAAGCTTTCTTT. It translates to CASRPGTENTEAFF.

There are many counts of this clonotype. The rearrangement uses TRBV6-5 and TRBJ2-4; perhaps TRBD2 as D (6 bases). This CDR3 contains 14 residues. The V end lost 10 bases, the J end lost 1 base, and 14 bases lay between the germline ends. CDR1 and CDR2 (germline): MNHEY, SVGAGI. The CDR3 DNA sequence: TGTGCCACCTACAAAGGAGGGGCCAAAAACATTCAGTACTTC. Protein product: CATYKGGAKNIQYF.

The sample holds many counts of this clonotype. The rearrangement joins TRBV12-3 or TRBV12-4 to TRBJ2-1, with 8 bases aligning to TRBD2. CDR3 length: 16 residues. V gave up 2 bases and J gave up 7 bases; unmatched junction bases: 10. As DNA, the CDR3 is TGTGCCAGCAGTTTACTCGGCGGGGGGCTATCAAATGAGCAGTTCTTC. It codes for CASSLLGGGLSNEQFF.

This clonotype was found many times. CDR3 in amino acids: CASKGGPGQGNSPLHF. CDR3 in DNA: TGTGCCAGTAAGGGCGGACCGGGACAGGGTAATTCACCCCTCCACTTT. This chain joins TRBV19 and TRBJ1-6; 9 bases fit TRBD1. This CDR3 has 16 residues. The V segment lost 7 bases and the J segment 6 bases; nucleotides outside the gene matches: 10. The germline V gene encodes CDR1 LNHDA and CDR2 SQIVND (reference sequence).

This clonotype was detected many times. This rearrangement joins TRBV28 to TRBJ1-2, with no clear D. This CDR3 region has 12 residues. CDR1 is MDHEN and CDR2 is SYDVKM in the germline V gene. V lost 7 bases and J 7 bases, leaving 13 bases between the germline ends. The CDR3 coding sequence is TGTGCCAGCACCCCCCTAGGCCGTGGCTACACCTTC. Translating gives CASTPLGRGYTF.

The sample holds many counts of this clonotype. J is TRBJ2-7 and V is TRBV10-3; D possibly uses TRBD1 or TRBD2 (5 bases each). Germline assignment: CDR1 ENHRY and CDR2 SYGVKD. This CDR3 is 16 amino acids long. Trimming removed 0 bases at V and 3 bases at J, with 15 bases between. DNA for the CDR3: TGTGCCATCAGTGAGTCGGGGACGGCACGGAACTACGAGCAGTACTTC. The encoded protein is CAISESGTARNYEQYF.

This clonotype was picked up many times. The chain employs TRBV2 and TRBJ1-2, with D perhaps matching TRBD1 (6 bases). V lost 6 bases and J 8 bases, leaving 16 bases between the germline ends. CDR1 is SNHLY and CDR2 is FYNNEI in the germline V gene. This CDR3 spans 13 amino acids. CDR3 sequence: CASRLQGLRGYTF. The CDR3 DNA sequence: TGTGCCAGCAGACTACAGGGCCTGAGAGGCTACACCTTC.

This clonotype was picked up many times. The V and J genes are TRBV7-2 and TRBJ1-1; no clear D. Trimming removed 5 bases from V and 0 bases from J, with 13 bases in between. The CDR3 totals 15 residues. Looked up from germline, CDR1 is SGHTA and CDR2 is FQGNSA. CDR3 amino acids: CASSTRWGLNTEAFF. The CDR3 bases are TGTGCCAGCAGCACCCGGTGGGGATTGAACACTGAAGCTTTCTTT.

This clonotype was recorded at least ten times. The rearrangement joins TRBV9 to TRBJ2-7, with D hard to call. The V and J ends lost 0 bases and 3 bases respectively, with 10 bases between them. The CDR3 length is 14 residues. In germline, CDR1 is SGDLS, CDR2 YYNGEE. CDR3 nucleotides: TGTGCCAGCAGCGTAGGGCAGGCCAACTACGAGCAGTACTTC. It yields the protein CASSVGQANYEQYF.

This clonotype was seen repeatedly, ten times or more. The V gene is TRBV19, the J gene TRBJ2-1; tentative D call: TRBD2 (5 bases). Trimming left V 3 bases short and J 6 bases short, with 12 bases between. This CDR3 has 14 residues. Germline loops: CDR1 LNHDA, CDR2 SQIVND (reference sequence). This chain's CDR3 is CASSIQRRANEQFF. The CDR3 bases are TGTGCCAGTAGTATCCAGAGGCGGGCCAATGAGCAGTTCTTC.

The chain combines TRBV20-1 with TRBJ1-5; D gene uncertain. CDR1 is DFQATT and CDR2 is SNEGSKA in the germline V gene (reference sequence). Trimming shortened V by 1 base and J by 0 bases, and 13 bases separated the two germline ends. The CDR3 spans 16 residues. DNA of the CDR3: TGCAGTGCTAGAGCGGTAGGAAAATATAGCAATCAGCCCCAGCATTTT. This encodes CSARAVGKYSNQPQHF.

V and J are TRBV5-1 and TRBJ1-1; 7 nucleotides align to TRBD1. The CDR3 runs 15 residues. After removal of 0 bases from V and 5 bases from J, the junction contained 7 bases not matched to a gene. CDR1 and CDR2 (germline): SGHRS, YFSETQ. This CDR3 is CASSLAKTGRTEAFF. The CDR3 nucleotides read TGCGCCAGCAGCTTGGCGAAGACAGGGAGGACTGAAGCTTTCTTT.

This clonotype was recorded at least ten times. The V call is TRBV6-2 or TRBV6-3, the J call TRBJ1-2, with D possibly being TRBD1 (6 bases). The CDR3 extends over 15 amino acids. Per the germline V gene, CDR1 is MNHEY and CDR2 is SVGEGT. Trimming removed 2 bases from V and 6 bases from J, with 16 bases in between. The CDR3 reads CASSYAGEEKNGYTF. DNA of the CDR3: TGTGCCAGCAGTTACGCAGGGGAGGAAAAAAATGGCTACACCTTC.

This clonotype appeared many times. The V call is TRBV7-2, the J call TRBJ1-4; perhaps TRBD1 as D (5 bases). Per the germline V gene, CDR1 is SGHTA and CDR2 is FQGNSA. Between the trimmed V and J ends, which lost 5 bases and 7 bases, there was a span of 14 bases. This CDR3 is 14 amino acids long. As DNA, the CDR3 is TGTGCCAGCAGCCGCTCTGGGCAGGGTGAAAAACTGTTTTTT. This sequence encodes CASSRSGQGEKLFF. The entire variable domain, with the rest obtained from reference TRBV7-2 and TRBJ1-4, is as follows: GAGVSQSPSNKVTEKGKDVELRCDPISGHTALYWYRQSLGQGLEFLIYFQGNSAPDKSGLPSDRFSAERTGGSVSTLTIQRTQQEDSAVYLCASSRSGQGEKLFFGSGTQLSVL.